The rows below give T cell receptor beta chains drawn from one sample of a study of follicular helper T cells after annual influenza vaccination. Clones were sequenced by immunoSEQ multiplex PCR, and TCRdb holds only the in-frame ones, with some missing. The sample shows about 9,800 clones, 83% of them seen only once. Sequenced material: CXCR5- memory CD4+ T cells sorted from blood, taken 7 days after influenza vaccination. The receptors were sampled from an adult who received the influenza vaccine. Both conserved end residues are part of each CDR3. The D gene is left open where the match is weak. Clone size is given for some rows only: seen once, a few or many times, or a class if the clone is expanded.

D | J | size | V | DNA | CDR3
NA | TRBJ1-5 | NA | TRBV7-6 | TGTGCCAGCAGGGGGGGGGAAGGTCAGCCCCAGCATTTT | CASRGGEGQPQHF
NA | TRBJ2-2 | NA | TRBV18 | TGTGCCAGCTCACAATATTCCGCCGGGGAGCTGTTTTTT | CASSQYSAGELFF
NA | TRBJ2-1 | NA | TRBV7-8 | TGTGCCAGCAGCCGCACCCGACTAAGCTTTTACAATGAGCAGTTCTTC | CASSRTRLSFYNEQFF
NA | TRBJ1-3 | NA | TRBV7-2 | TGTGCCAGCAGCCCGTCCAAGGGAGGAAACACCATATATTTT | CASSPSKGGNTIYF
TRBD1 | TRBJ1-2 | NA | TRBV27 | TGTGCCAGCAGTTCCGATGTCCGGGACAGGGGAGGTAACTATGGCTACACCTTC | CASSSDVRDRGGNYGYTF
TRBD2 | TRBJ2-2 | once | TRBV7-8 | TGTGCCAGCAGCTTAGCCCCTTGGCGGGGGGGCGTCACCGGGGAGCTGTTTTTT | CASSLAPWRGGVTGELFF
NA | TRBJ2-7 | few | TRBV2 | TGTGCCAGCAGTGGAGAGGTTTCCTACGAGCAGTACTTC | CASSGEVSYEQYF
TRBD1 | TRBJ2-7 | NA | TRBV18 | TGTGCCAGCTCACCCGGGACAGGGCCTTCCTACGAGCAGTACTTC | CASSPGTGPSYEQYF
NA | TRBJ2-2 | NA | TRBV2 | TGTGCCAGCAGTACGACAGCGAACACCGGGGAGCTGTTTTTT | CASSTTANTGELFF
TRBD1 | TRBJ2-1 | NA | TRBV7-3 | TGTGCCAGCAGCTTAAGGTCCCGGGACAGGGGCCGGAATGAGCAGTTCTTC | CASSLRSRDRGRNEQFF
NA | TRBJ1-1 | NA | TRBV19 | TGTGCCAGTAGTATAGACGGAGGCTTTGAAGCTTTCTTT | CASSIDGGFEAFF
NA | TRBJ1-5 | NA | TRBV19 | TGTGCCAGTAGTTTGATTACAGGGAGCAATCAGCCCCAGCATTTT | CASSLITGSNQPQHF
TRBD1 | TRBJ1-2 | few | TRBV6-5 | TGTGCCAGCAGTGAGACAGGGGGCTATGGCTACACCTTC | CASSETGGYGYTF
TRBD1 | TRBJ2-7 | once | TRBV19 | TGTGCCAGTAGTATAGGAGGCGGGACAGGGAGAGACTACGAGCAGTACTTC | CASSIGGGTGRDYEQYF
NA | TRBJ2-2 | NA | TRBV11-2 | TGTGCCAGCAGCCCGACGGGGGCAGGGTCCGGGGAGCTGTTTTTT | CASSPTGAGSGELFF
TRBD1 | TRBJ1-6 | NA | TRBV7-8 | TGTGCCAGCAGCCACAGTTCAGGGACAGGGGCTGGGGGGGGGAATTCACCCCTCCACTTT | CASSHSSGTGAGGGNSPLHF
TRBD1 | TRBJ2-7 | NA | TRBV7-2 | TGTGCCAGCAGCTTAGTTCAGGGGGTGGGCGAGCAGTACTTC | CASSLVQGVGEQYF
NA | TRBJ1-2 | NA | TRBV25-1 | TGTGCCAGCAGTGAACCCCAGGCCGCGGGGGATGGCTACACCTTC | CASSEPQAAGDGYTF
NA | TRBJ1-1 | NA | TRBV7-8 | TGTGCCAGCAGCCCCGCAGGGGCCACTGAAGCTTTCTTT | CASSPAGATEAFF
TRBD2 | TRBJ2-2 | NA | TRBV7-6 | TGTGCCAGCAGTGTGAGCGGGGGGCTAGCCGGGGAGCTGTTTTTT | CASSVSGGLAGELFF
NA | TRBJ2-2 | NA | TRBV13 | TGTGCCAGCAGCCACGAGAGGCCAGGGGCCGGGGAGCTGTTTTTT | CASSHERPGAGELFF